The 20 T cell receptor beta chains below were found in one sample sequenced in a study of T cell responses to AZD1222 COVID-19 vaccine. Sequencing used immunoSEQ multiplex PCR; TCRdb keeps in-frame clones, though not all of them. The sample lists around 110,000 clones; 80% to 90% were seen once. The sample was peripheral blood, taken on day 0 of MenACWY control vaccination. The receptors shown here come from an adult in good health.

The J gene is TRBJ1-4, the V gene TRBV29-1, with 8 nucleotides matching TRBD1. The germline V gene has CDR1 SQVTM and CDR2 ANQGSEA. The CDR3 is 14 amino acids. The junction had 12 bases not matched to a gene; V was cut back by 7 bases and J by 8 bases. CDR3 in amino acids: CSASGQGGTEKLFF. The CDR3 DNA reads as TGCAGCGCTTCCGGACAGGGTGGCACCGAAAAACTGTTTTTT. The variable domain in full, completed from reference TRBV29-1 and TRBJ1-4, reads SAVISQKPSRDICQRGTSLTIQCQVDSQVTMMFWYRQQPGQSLTLIATANQGSEATYESGFVIDKFPISRPNLTFSTLTVSNMSPEDSSIYLCSASGQGGTEKLFFGSGTQLSVL.

This chain uses TRBV3-1 (or the pseudogene TRBV3-2) with TRBJ1-2; 7 bases map to TRBD1. V shed 4 bases, J shed 3 bases, and the junction held 2 bases outside the gene matches. Germline CDR1 reads LGHDT; CDR2 reads YNNKEL (reference sequence). CDR3 length: 13 residues. The CDR3: CASSLGTDYGYTF. In nucleotides, the CDR3 is TGTGCCAGCAGCCTGGGGACAGACTATGGCTACACCTTC.

The V call is TRBV19, the J call TRBJ1-1; D remains unclear. The V gene lost 5 bases and the J gene lost 0 bases, with 10 bases spanning the gap. Germline-derived CDR1 and CDR2 are LNHDA and SQIVND (reference sequence). This CDR3 contains 14 residues. The CDR3: CASSPHGVNTEAFF. For the CDR3, the DNA is TGTGCCAGTAGTCCTCATGGGGTGAACACTGAAGCTTTCTTT.

J is TRBJ1-2 and V is TRBV28, with D possibly being TRBD1 (6 bases). This CDR3 is built from 16 residues. Germline-derived CDR1 and CDR2 are MDHEN and SYDVKM. V was shortened by 1 base and J by 4 bases, with 16 bases between the two germline ends. CDR3 loop: CASSLLLKGGSYGYTF. The CDR3 nucleotides are TGTGCCAGCAGTTTATTGCTGAAGGGGGGCAGCTATGGCTACACCTTC.

This clone occurred once. The chain has TRBV4-1 and TRBJ2-3, with a tentative D call TRBD2 (6 bases). The CDR3 totals 21 residues. CDR1 is MGHRA and CDR2 is YSYEKL in the germline V gene. V shed 0 bases and J shed 2 bases, with 27 bases lying between them. In nucleotides, the CDR3 is TGCGCCAGCAGCCAAGAAGCGGGCAGACCGGGCGGCCTCCTCGTCACAGATACGCAGTATTTT. Its translation is CASSQEAGRPGGLLVTDTQYF.

J is TRBJ1-2 and V is TRBV25-1, with unresolved D. V lost 5 bases and J lost 8, with 9 bases in between. CDR1 and CDR2 from the germline V gene are MGHDK and SYGVNS. The length of the CDR3 is 11 residues. Here the CDR3 reads CASSSLRGYTF. The CDR3 DNA reads TGTGCCAGCAGTTCATTGAGGGGCTACACCTTC.

The chain uses TRBV18 and TRBJ2-1; 9 nucleotides match TRBD2. The CDR3 has 16 residues. Germline loops: CDR1 KGHSH, CDR2 LQKENI. Trimming cost V 3 bases and J 3 bases; bases outside gene matches: 6. CDR3 sequence: CASSPSRRGGYNEQFF. The CDR3 DNA follows: TGTGCCAGCTCACCCTCTAGGCGGGGGGGCTACAATGAGCAGTTCTTC.

The rearrangement joins TRBV7-2 to TRBJ1-2; D uncertain. Germline CDR1 reads SGHTA; CDR2 reads FQGNSA. With 5 bases removed from V and 3 bases from J, the gap between germline ends came to 16 bases. The CDR3 runs 15 residues. In DNA, the CDR3 is TGTGCCAGCAGCACCTACTTAGAGACATACTATGGCTACACCTTC. Protein sequence: CASSTYLETYYGYTF.

This CDR3 is CASSFGTRVSGELFF. CDR3 nucleotides: TGTGCCAGTAGTTTCGGGACTAGGGTCTCCGGGGAGCTGTTTTTT. This chain uses TRBV19 with TRBJ2-2; TRBD2 aligns across 8 bases. CDR3 length equals 15 residues. The trim removed 5 bases at V and 6 bases at J, leaving 8 bases unmatched. Germline V gene sequence: CDR1 LNHDA, CDR2 SQIVND (reference sequence).

This chain joins TRBV4-3 and TRBJ2-1; a weak D match, TRBD1 (5 bases). The V end lost 1 base, the J end lost 1 base, and 11 bases lay between the germline ends. Germline V lookup: CDR1 LGHNA, CDR2 YSLEER. There are 16 residues in the CDR3. CDR3 loop: CASSQGTLRSYNEQFF. The CDR3 bases are TGCGCCAGCAGCCAAGGGACACTCAGGTCCTACAATGAGCAGTTCTTC.

This chain connects TRBV5-1 to TRBJ1-1; TRBD1 matches 8 bases. This CDR3 is built from 13 residues. Germline trimming cut 4 bases from V and 4 bases from J; bases unmatched to any gene: 3. CDR1 is SGHRS and CDR2 is YFSETQ in the germline V gene. CDR3 bases: TGCGCCAGCAGCGGACAGGGAGGCACTGAAGCTTTCTTT. Its protein is CASSGQGGTEAFF.

The rearrangement uses TRBV7-2 and TRBJ2-3; tentatively, D is TRBD2 (6 bases). V lost 5 bases and J 2 bases, leaving 11 bases between the germline ends. Per germline, CDR1 SGHTA and CDR2 FQGNSA. This CDR3 contains 14 residues. For the CDR3, the DNA is TGTGCCAGCAGCCCGGGACTTTTCACAGATACGCAGTATTTT. As protein: CASSPGLFTDTQYF.

The rearrangement uses TRBV24-1 and TRBJ2-5, with 9 bases aligning to TRBD1. The CDR3 length is 15 residues. The V segment lost 3 bases and the J segment 5 bases; nucleotides outside the gene matches: 6. Germline lookup yields CDR1 KGHDR and CDR2 SFDVKD. The CDR3 is CATSDHRTGAETQYF. The CDR3 DNA reads TGTGCCACCAGTGATCACCGGACAGGGGCGGAGACCCAGTACTTC.

The gene calls are TRBV27 and TRBJ1-2, with D possibly matching TRBD1 (5 bases). Per germline, CDR1 MNHEY and CDR2 SMNVEV (reference sequence). The CDR3 covers 13 residues. The ends were cut back, 6 bases at V and 5 bases at J, with 13 bases in the middle. The CDR3: CASSQGEVYGYTF. The CDR3 nucleotides are TGTGCCAGCAGCCAAGGGGAGGTTTATGGCTACACCTTC.

This chain uses TRBV18 with TRBJ1-1, with D perhaps TRBD1 (6 bases). The CDR3 runs 14 residues. Trimming took 3 bases from V and 8 from J, leaving 16 bases between them. Germline V gene lookup returns CDR1 KGHSH and CDR2 LQKENI. The CDR3 loop is CASSPSVNREEAFF. The CDR3 region has the DNA TGTGCCAGCTCACCTAGTGTCAACAGGGAAGAAGCTTTCTTT.

The V and J genes are TRBV27 and TRBJ1-2; TRBD1 matches 9 bases. The CDR3 has 13 residues. Losses at the gene ends were 5 bases for V and 8 bases for J; bases not matched to a gene: 6. CDR1 is MNHEY and CDR2 is SMNVEV in the germline V gene (reference sequence). The CDR3 spells CASSVTGGGGYTF. The CDR3, as DNA: TGTGCCAGCAGTGTAACAGGGGGCGGAGGCTACACCTTC.

The chain employs TRBV27 and TRBJ2-1; TRBD2 agrees at 8 bases. Losses at the gene ends were 2 bases for V and 9 bases for J; bases not matched to a gene: 6. The length of the CDR3 is 14 residues. In germline, CDR1 is MNHEY, CDR2 SMNVEV (reference sequence). The CDR3 is CASSLSGGQGEQFF. The CDR3 DNA sequence: TGTGCCAGCAGTTTAAGCGGGGGCCAGGGTGAGCAGTTCTTC.

This rearrangement joins TRBV19 to TRBJ1-1, with TRBD1 matching 12 bases. Looked up from germline, CDR1 is LNHDA and CDR2 is SQIVND (reference sequence). The CDR3 has 16 amino acids. V was clipped by 7 bases and J by 7 bases; unmatched bases: 13. The CDR3 DNA reads TGTGCCAGTAATCCCGGGACAGGGGGCTACAAGGGTGAAGCTTTCTTT. It encodes CASNPGTGGYKGEAFF.

V and J are TRBV21-1 and TRBJ2-1; the table's TRBD1 call for D was not verified on the DNA. TRBV21-1 is a recognized pseudogene. The CDR3 sequence is 16 residues long. The CDR3: CASSRSTGTGGVEQFF. CDR3 nucleotide sequence: TGTGCCAGCAGCCGATCGACCGGGACAGGGGGCGTTGAGCAGTTCTTC.

The chain employs TRBV2 and TRBJ2-1; D is possibly TRBD1 or TRBD2 (6 bases each). The V and J ends lost 6 bases and 10 bases respectively, with 16 bases between them. This CDR3 contains 13 residues. Looked up from germline, CDR1 is SNHLY and CDR2 is FYNNEI. DNA of the CDR3: TGTGCCAGCAGGCGGGACACGCCGTCCGAGCAGTTCTTC. This encodes CASRRDTPSEQFF.